A selection of T cell receptor beta chains follows, all from one sample in a study of PD-L1 blockade in urothelial cancer. The method was immunoSEQ multiplex PCR; TCRdb's version includes in-frame clones alone and lacks a portion of them. The repertoire holds about 45,000 clones, almost 85% seen once, with 13% in the top ten. Material: PBMCs, obtained around atezolizumab (anti-PD-L1) treatment. The receptors were sampled from a man between 60 and 70 years old with urothelial cancer. Each CDR3 is given with its conserved first and last residue. D genes are given only for firm matches. Size values are once, few and many counts, or a class for expanded clones, and some rows have none.

clone size: -; V gene: TRBV30; D gene: -; J gene: TRBJ1-2; CDR3 protein: CAWMRRQLQGHGYTF; CDR3 DNA: TGTGCCTGGATGAGAAGACAGTTACAAGGCCATGGCTACACCTTC
clone size: -; V gene: TRBV6-5; D gene: TRBD1; J gene: TRBJ1-1; CDR3 protein: CASRSTYRGGTEAFF; CDR3 DNA: TGTGCCAGCAGATCCACTTACAGGGGCGGCACTGAAGCTTTCTTT
clone size: -; V gene: TRBV5-5; D gene: TRBD2; J gene: TRBJ2-7; CDR3 protein: CASSLGLAGSYEQYF; CDR3 DNA: TGTGCCAGCAGCTTAGGACTAGCGGGGAGTTACGAGCAGTACTTC
clone size: -; V gene: TRBV5-4; D gene: -; J gene: TRBJ1-1; CDR3 protein: CASSLTSDTEAFF; CDR3 DNA: TGTGCCAGCAGCTTGACGAGCGACACTGAAGCTTTCTTT
clone size: -; V gene: TRBV6-5; D gene: TRBD1; J gene: TRBJ1-3; CDR3 protein: CASSYGTGASGNTIYF; CDR3 DNA: TGTGCCAGCAGTTACGGGACAGGAGCCTCTGGAAACACCATATATTTT
clone size: -; V gene: TRBV28; D gene: TRBD1; J gene: TRBJ1-2; CDR3 protein: CASIKINGGQGANTNYGYTF; CDR3 DNA: TGTGCCAGCATCAAAATCAATGGGGGGCAGGGGGCCAATACTAACTATGGCTACACCTTC
clone size: -; V gene: TRBV18; D gene: TRBD1; J gene: TRBJ2-7; CDR3 protein: CASSLRTGFSYEQYF; CDR3 DNA: TGTGCCAGCTCACTTCGGACAGGTTTCTCCTACGAGCAGTACTTC
clone size: -; V gene: TRBV7-8; D gene: -; J gene: TRBJ2-7; CDR3 protein: CASSLAPQVSYEQYF; CDR3 DNA: TGTGCCAGCAGCTTAGCGCCCCAGGTCAGCTACGAGCAGTACTTC
clone size: -; V gene: TRBV28; D gene: TRBD1; J gene: TRBJ1-3; CDR3 protein: CASSSGQVRNTIYF; CDR3 DNA: TGTGCCAGCAGTTCCGGACAGGTCAGAAACACCATATATTTT
clone size: few; V gene: TRBV6-5; D gene: TRBD2; J gene: TRBJ2-4; CDR3 protein: CASSWTRSQTKNIQYF; CDR3 DNA: TGTGCCAGCAGTTGGACTAGAAGTCAAACCAAAAACATTCAGTACTTC
clone size: -; V gene: TRBV4-3; D gene: -; J gene: TRBJ2-7; CDR3 protein: CASSQEWQGSYEQYF; CDR3 DNA: TGCGCCAGCAGCCAAGAGTGGCAGGGTTCCTACGAGCAGTACTTC
clone size: -; V gene: TRBV11-2; D gene: TRBD1; J gene: TRBJ2-6; CDR3 protein: CASSLVGDRGTTGANVLTF; CDR3 DNA: TGTGCCAGCAGCTTAGTAGGGGACAGGGGGACAACTGGGGCCAACGTCCTGACTTTC
clone size: -; V gene: TRBV5-1; D gene: -; J gene: TRBJ2-3; CDR3 protein: CASSLSSTDTQYF; CDR3 DNA: TGCGCCAGCAGCTTGTCTAGCACAGATACGCAGTATTTT
clone size: -; V gene: TRBV19; D gene: -; J gene: TRBJ1-5; CDR3 protein: CASLGDYQPQHF; CDR3 DNA: TGTGCCAGTCTCGGAGATTATCAGCCCCAGCATTTT
clone size: -; V gene: TRBV11-3; D gene: -; J gene: TRBJ2-1; CDR3 protein: CASSLGSGPPNEQFF; CDR3 DNA: TGTGCCAGCAGCTTAGGTAGCGGTCCTCCCAATGAGCAGTTCTTC
clone size: -; V gene: TRBV2; D gene: TRBD1; J gene: TRBJ1-1; CDR3 protein: CASRAGQGENTEAFF; CDR3 DNA: TGTGCCAGCAGAGCCGGACAGGGGGAGAACACTGAAGCTTTCTTT
clone size: -; V gene: TRBV11-2; D gene: -; J gene: TRBJ1-5; CDR3 protein: CASSLVPDSPSPQHF; CDR3 DNA: TGTGCCAGCAGCTTAGTCCCTGACAGTCCATCGCCCCAGCATTTT
clone size: -; V gene: TRBV21-1; D gene: -; J gene: TRBJ2-3; CDR3 protein: CASSKDEGDFTDTQYF; CDR3 DNA: TGTGCCAGCAGCAAAGACGAAGGGGATTTTACAGATACGCAGTATTTT
clone size: once; V gene: TRBV11-2; D gene: -; J gene: TRBJ2-2; CDR3 protein: CASSFIPGELFF; CDR3 DNA: TGTGCCAGCAGCTTTATCCCCGGGGAGCTGTTTTTT
clone size: few; V gene: TRBV4-3; D gene: -; J gene: TRBJ2-2; CDR3 protein: CASSQEAPANTGELFF; CDR3 DNA: TGCGCCAGCAGCCAAGAAGCACCCGCGAACACCGGGGAGCTGTTTTTT
clone size: -; V gene: TRBV5-1; D gene: TRBD1; J gene: TRBJ1-1; CDR3 protein: CASSPGQDTEAFF; CDR3 DNA: TGCGCCAGCAGCCCGGGACAGGACACTGAAGCTTTCTTT
clone size: -; V gene: TRBV5-5; D gene: TRBD1; J gene: TRBJ2-7; CDR3 protein: CASSLQGYEQYF; CDR3 DNA: TGTGCCAGCTCTCTACAGGGGTACGAGCAGTACTTC
clone size: few; V gene: TRBV28; D gene: -; J gene: TRBJ2-5; CDR3 protein: CASSLVMRQETQYF; CDR3 DNA: TGTGCCAGCAGTTTAGTTATGAGGCAAGAGACCCAGTACTTC
clone size: -; V gene: TRBV19; D gene: -; J gene: TRBJ2-1; CDR3 protein: CASSIEQGPYNEQFF; CDR3 DNA: TGTGCCAGTAGTATCGAACAGGGCCCGTACAATGAGCAGTTCTTC
clone size: -; V gene: TRBV14; D gene: TRBD2; J gene: TRBJ2-3; CDR3 protein: CASSQHGGSDTQYF; CDR3 DNA: TGTGCCAGCAGCCAACACGGGGGGTCGGATACGCAGTATTTT
clone size: -; V gene: TRBV19; D gene: TRBD2; J gene: TRBJ2-7; CDR3 protein: CASSAGLAYFDEQYF; CDR3 DNA: TGTGCCAGTAGTGCCGGACTAGCGTATTTCGACGAGCAGTACTTC
clone size: -; V gene: TRBV7-9; D gene: -; J gene: TRBJ1-4; CDR3 protein: CASSSPTPGLKEKLFF; CDR3 DNA: TGTGCCAGCAGCTCACCGACCCCGGGACTTAAGGAAAAACTGTTTTTT
clone size: -; V gene: TRBV11-3; D gene: -; J gene: TRBJ2-1; CDR3 protein: CASSRGYNYNEQFF; CDR3 DNA: TGTGCCAGTAGTCGAGGGTATAACTACAATGAGCAGTTCTTC